These 21 T cell receptor beta chains were all obtained from the same sample, sequenced in a study of T cells after yellow fever vaccination. TCRdb re-called the 5' RACE reads through MiXCR, storing one row per CDR3 protein. Of some 420,000 distinct CDR3 sequences in the sample, 15% to 20% were seen once. Specimen: PBMCs, collected before the yellow fever booster vaccination. The receptors were gathered from a man between 18 and 35 years old who received the YFV17D yellow fever vaccine.

The CDR3 loop is CASSYSTSIETQYF. Written as DNA, the CDR3 is TGCGCCAGCAGCTACAGCACTAGTATTGAGACCCAGTACTTC. The V call is TRBV5-1, the J call TRBJ2-5, with D tentatively TRBD2 (5 bases). The CDR3 contains 14 residues. Trimming shortened V by 3 bases and J by 5 bases, and 14 bases separated the two germline ends. Germline V gene sequence: CDR1 SGHRS, CDR2 YFSETQ.

The chain carries TRBV7-9 and TRBJ1-1, with D possibly matching TRBD1 (6 bases). The germline CDR1 and CDR2 sequences are SEHNR and FQNEAQ (reference sequence). The CDR3 runs 15 residues. V was shortened by 2 bases and J by 1 base, with 11 bases between the two germline ends. CDR3 nucleotides: TGTGCCAGCAGCTTAAGGAGGACAGAGAACACTGAAGCTTTCTTT. Translating it yields CASSLRRTENTEAFF.

J is TRBJ2-7 and V is TRBV28, with D possibly matching TRBD1 (6 bases). In germline, CDR1 is MDHEN, CDR2 SYDVKM. The CDR3 totals 13 residues. V lost 5 bases and J lost 4, with 12 bases in between. The CDR3 nucleotides read TGTGCCAGCAGTCGAGGTGACAGGTACGAGCAGTACGTC. As protein: CASSRGDRYEQYV.

The J gene is TRBJ2-2, the V gene TRBV27, with D possibly called TRBD1 or TRBD2 (6 bases each). There are 15 residues in the CDR3. Trimming removed 4 bases from V and 3 bases from J, with 12 bases in between. The V gene's germline CDR1 is MNHEY and CDR2 SMNVEV (reference sequence). This CDR3 is CASSSTRGDTGELFF. The CDR3 bases are TGTGCCAGCAGTTCGACTAGGGGGGACACCGGGGAGCTGTTTTTT.

The genes are TRBV10-1 and TRBJ2-3; D may be TRBD1 (5 bases). This CDR3 is 13 amino acids long. The V gene's germline CDR1 is WNHNN and CDR2 SYGVQD (reference sequence). V lost 6 bases and J lost 5, with 12 bases in between. The CDR3 DNA reads as TGCGCCAGCAGAAGGGGCGGAGAAGATACGCAGTATTTT. Translating it yields CASRRGGEDTQYF.

The J gene is TRBJ1-2, the V gene TRBV7-2; perhaps TRBD1 as D (6 bases). Per germline, CDR1 SGHTA and CDR2 FQGNSA. V shed 8 bases and J shed 2 bases, with 24 bases lying between them. The CDR3 is made up of 17 amino acids. DNA for the CDR3: TGTGCCAGCGAAGGTGTTGGGGGAGAGGGGGAGAACTATGGCTACACCTTC. Protein product: CASEGVGGEGENYGYTF.

This chain uses TRBV29-1 with TRBJ2-2, with D maybe TRBD2 (6 bases). CDR1 and CDR2 from the germline V gene are SQVTM and ANQGSEA. The V end was cut by 5 bases, the J end by 1 base, with 11 bases between. This CDR3 is built from 14 residues. CDR3 sequence: CSVIGTRNTGELFF. Here the CDR3 DNA reads TGCAGCGTTATAGGGACTCGGAACACCGGGGAGCTGTTTTTT.

CDR3 sequence (DNA): TGTGCCAGCAGCTATGACAGGGGCTGGGGGGAGACCCAGTACTTC. This translates into CASSYDRGWGETQYF. The chain employs TRBV6-2 or TRBV6-3 and TRBJ2-5; 8 nucleotides agree with TRBD1. CDR1 is MNHEY and CDR2 is SVGEGT in the germline V gene. The length of the CDR3 is 15 residues. The V segment lost 6 bases and the J segment 5 bases; nucleotides outside the gene matches: 11.

This chain joins TRBV7-6 and TRBJ2-7; tentative D call: TRBD2 (6 bases). This CDR3 has 14 amino acids. Germline V gene lookup returns CDR1 SGHVS and CDR2 FNYEAQ. Trimming removed 4 bases at V and 7 bases at J, with 17 bases between. CDR3 nucleotide sequence: TGTGCCAGCAGCTCCTGGTCGGGGGATAGGGAGCAGTACTTC. Translated: CASSSWSGDREQYF.

In this sample, this clonotype turned up a few times. This chain uses TRBV9 with TRBJ2-1; D call uncertain. Trimming took 0 bases from V and 6 from J, leaving 7 bases between them. Per the germline V gene, CDR1 is SGDLS and CDR2 is YYNGEE. This CDR3 comprises 13 residues. DNA of the CDR3: TGTGCCAGCAGCGTAGTAGGATCCAATGAGCAGTTCTTC. Residues: CASSVVGSNEQFF.

This rearrangement joins TRBV20-1 to TRBJ2-3; D gene uncertain. Trimming cost V 3 bases and J 2 bases, with 6 bases left between them. Per germline, CDR1 DFQATT and CDR2 SNEGSKA (reference sequence). This CDR3 is 12 amino acids long. The CDR3 protein is CSASPNTDTQYF. CDR3 nucleotides: TGCAGTGCTAGTCCCAACACAGATACGCAGTATTTT.

There are a few counts of this clonotype. The V call is TRBV19, the J call TRBJ2-3, with TRBD1 identical over 9 bases. Per germline, CDR1 LNHDA and CDR2 SQIVND (reference sequence). The CDR3 totals 16 residues. Losses at the gene ends were 7 bases for V and 2 bases for J; bases not matched to a gene: 10. CDR3 in amino acids: CASNTLRDRDTDTQYF. In nucleotides, the CDR3 is TGTGCCAGTAATACCCTCCGGGACAGGGACACAGATACGCAGTATTTT.

There are a few counts of this clonotype. J is TRBJ1-5 and V is TRBV5-1, with D maybe TRBD1 (5 bases). V lost 4 bases and J 6 bases, leaving 11 bases between the germline ends. Germline CDR1 is SGHRS and CDR2 is YFSETQ. The CDR3 runs 13 residues. CDR3 coding DNA: TGCGCCAGCAGCACGTCAGGGACTCAGCCCCAGCATTTT. Encoded protein: CASSTSGTQPQHF.

This clonotype was picked up a small number of times. DNA of the CDR3: TGTGCCAGCAGTCCGTACTCGGACAGGGGATATGGCTACACCTTC. This codes for CASSPYSDRGYGYTF. The chain links TRBV27 to TRBJ1-2; 9 bases are a match to TRBD1. Germline V lookup: CDR1 MNHEY, CDR2 SMNVEV (reference sequence). The J segment lost 5 bases and the V segment lost 5 bases, leaving 9 bases of the junction unmatched. The CDR3 extends over 15 amino acids.

A few counts support this clonotype. The CDR3 sequence is CASSLIVGGLGADTQYF. CDR3 nucleotides: TGTGCCAGCAGCTTAATCGTTGGGGGACTAGGTGCAGATACGCAGTATTTT. J is TRBJ2-3 and V is TRBV7-3; 8 bases line up with TRBD2. Per germline, CDR1 SGHTA and CDR2 FQGTGA. This CDR3 is 17 amino acids long. The V gene end was trimmed by 1 base and the J gene end by 4 bases; junction bases not matched to a gene: 10. The full variable domain, in which reference TRBV7-3 and TRBJ2-3 provide the parts outside the CDR3, is GAGVSQTPSNKVTEKGKYVELRCDPISGHTALYWYRQSLGQGPEFLIYFQGTGAADDSGLPNDRFFAVRPEGSVSTLKIQRTERGDSAVYLCASSLIVGGLGADTQYFGPGTRLTVL.

The chain couples TRBV2 to TRBJ2-2, with 7 bases identical to TRBD1. Looked up from germline, CDR1 is SNHLY and CDR2 is FYNNEI. The CDR3 has 13 amino acids. V dropped 11 bases and J dropped 7; count of bases not matched to a gene: 10. CDR3 sequence: CAGEAQGSGELFF. The CDR3 DNA reads TGTGCCGGAGAGGCACAGGGGAGCGGGGAGCTGTTTTTT.

J is TRBJ1-2 and V is TRBV27; D call uncertain. Per germline, CDR1 MNHEY and CDR2 SMNVEV (reference sequence). V dropped 3 bases and J dropped 4 bases, with 12 bases sitting between them. This CDR3 is built from 14 residues. CDR3 protein: CASSFRGVTYGYTF. The CDR3 DNA follows: TGTGCCAGCAGTTTTCGCGGGGTAACCTATGGCTACACCTTC.

This CDR3 reads CASSKGPGLNNEQYV. In DNA form, the CDR3 reads TGTGCCAGCAGCAAAGGGCCGGGTTTAAATAACGAGCAGTACGTC. The V gene is TRBV21-1, the J gene TRBJ2-7. TRBV21-1 is a listed pseudogene. The CDR3 runs 15 residues.

J is TRBJ1-4 and V is TRBV7-2; D ambiguous. There are 14 residues in the CDR3. In germline, CDR1 is SGHTA, CDR2 FQGNSA. Trimming took 3 bases from V and 4 from J, leaving 9 bases between them. The CDR3 protein is CASSLDGFNEKLFF. CDR3 sequence (DNA): TGTGCCAGCAGCTTGGACGGATTTAATGAAAAACTGTTTTTT.

This chain connects TRBV10-3 to TRBJ2-7, with 8 nucleotides matching TRBD1. J gave up 3 bases and V 3 bases, and 10 bases lay outside the gene matches. The CDR3 consists of 16 residues. The germline V gene has CDR1 ENHRY and CDR2 SYGVKD. CDR3 sequence: CAISDQGARGDYEQYF. The CDR3 DNA is TGTGCCATCAGTGACCAGGGGGCGAGGGGGGACTACGAGCAGTACTTC.

CDR3 sequence reads: CAISESGREGDTQYF. CDR3 bases: TGTGCCATCAGTGAGTCGGGCAGGGAAGGAGATACGCAGTATTTT. The chain employs TRBV10-3 and TRBJ2-3, with D perhaps matching TRBD1 (5 bases). The CDR3 totals 15 residues. Germline-derived CDR1 and CDR2 are ENHRY and SYGVKD. Trimming pared 0 bases from V and 5 bases from J, leaving 12 bases between.